One sample yielded the 16 T cell receptor beta chains listed below, sequenced in a study of beta chain features in type 1 diabetes. Investigators reverse transcribed all isolated RNA, so they sequenced expressed TCRB transcripts. The method was immunoSEQ multiplex PCR; TCRdb's version includes in-frame clones alone and lacks a portion of them. The table has roughly 370,000 clones, roughly 14% seen once. Sequencing was carried out using naive CD4+ T cells from blood. These receptors were taken from a young man in good health.

The CDR3 nucleotides are TGTGCCAGCAGCGTAGAGGGGACTAGCGGGAGTGGTTACAATGAGCAGTTCTTC. Its protein is CASSVEGTSGSGYNEQFF. V and J are TRBV9 and TRBJ2-1; TRBD2 agrees at 14 bases. Germline trimming cut 0 bases from V and 4 bases from J; bases unmatched to any gene: 6. Per the germline V gene, CDR1 is SGDLS and CDR2 is YYNGEE. The CDR3 spans 18 residues.

This clone was seen a handful of times. The rearrangement links TRBV7-9 to TRBJ2-7; the match to TRBD2 covers 8 bases. The CDR3 has 14 residues. In germline, CDR1 is SEHNR, CDR2 FQNEAQ (reference sequence). With 8 bases clipped from V and 7 bases from J, the junction kept 13 bases outside the gene matches. The CDR3 coding sequence is TGTGCCAGCGGGCGGAGCGGGGGCCGCGAGGAGCAGTACTTC. It is translated as CASGRSGGREEQYF.

The genes are TRBV19 and TRBJ2-6, with D maybe TRBD1 (5 bases). The length of the CDR3 is 17 residues. Germline CDR1 and CDR2: LNHDA and SQIVND (reference sequence). The V gene lost 3 bases and the J gene lost 0 bases, with 12 bases spanning the gap. CDR3 DNA sequence: TGTGCCAGTAGTATGGGGCAGATCGGCTCTGGGGCCAACGTCCTGACTTTC. This encodes CASSMGQIGSGANVLTF. Supplemented by reference TRBV19 and TRBJ2-6, the full variable domain reads DGGITQSPKYLFRKEGQNVTLSCEQNLNHDAMYWYRQDPGQGLRLIYYSQIVNDFQKGDIAEGYSVSREKKESFPLTVTSAQKNPTAFYLCASSMGQIGSGANVLTFGAGSRLTVL.

The chain joins TRBV10-3 to TRBJ2-3; 7 positions match TRBD2. Trimming removed 4 bases from V and 3 bases from J; junction bases left unmatched: 1. CDR3 size: 13 residues. The germline CDR1 and CDR2 sequences are ENHRY and SYGVKD. The CDR3 coding sequence is TGTGCCATCAGTGGTAGCGGGACAGATACGCAGTATTTT. This gives the protein CAISGSGTDTQYF.

This clone came up a few times. The chain couples TRBV5-8 to TRBJ2-4, with 10 bases identical to TRBD1. The V segment lost 4 bases and the J segment 8 bases; nucleotides outside the gene matches: 6. Per the germline V gene, CDR1 is SGHTS and CDR2 is YDEGEE. The CDR3 extends over 14 amino acids. CDR3 loop: CASSPDRGKDIQYF. The CDR3 nucleotides are TGTGCCAGCAGCCCGGACAGGGGGAAGGACATTCAGTACTTC.

This clone came up a few times. The chain is built from TRBV18 and TRBJ1-1; D is uncertain. The CDR3 runs 13 residues. The V end was cut by 3 bases, the J end by 1 base, with 6 bases between. CDR1 and CDR2 (germline): KGHSH, LQKENI. The CDR3 protein is CASSPAQNTEAFF. Written as DNA, the CDR3 is TGTGCCAGCTCACCCGCACAGAACACTGAAGCTTTCTTT.

This clone was counted between two and nine times. The chain joins TRBV5-1 to TRBJ2-5; D gene unclear. Germline loops: CDR1 SGHRS, CDR2 YFSETQ. V dropped 3 bases and J dropped 5 bases, with 11 bases sitting between them. The CDR3 sequence is 13 residues long. In DNA form, the CDR3 reads TGCGCCAGCAGCTCCTCAATGGGGGAGACCCAGTACTTC. The encoded protein is CASSSSMGETQYF.

This clone was seen more than once but under ten times. The V gene is TRBV2, the J gene TRBJ2-1, with 12 bases fitting TRBD2. Trimming took 6 bases from V and 7 from J; bases not matched to a gene: 4. Germline loops: CDR1 SNHLY, CDR2 FYNNEI. This CDR3 spans 14 amino acids. As DNA, the CDR3 is TGTGCCAGCAGCCCTACTAGCGGGGGGAATGAGCAGTTCTTC. As protein: CASSPTSGGNEQFF.

The sample holds a few counts of this clone. CDR3 bases: TGTGCCAGCAGCCAAGTGTGGGGTTTTGACGAGCAGTACTTC. Translation: CASSQVWGFDEQYF. This rearrangement joins TRBV14 to TRBJ2-7; D not resolved. CDR1 is SGHDN and CDR2 is FVKESK in the germline V gene. The CDR3 is 14 residues long. The V end lost 1 base, the J end lost 5 bases, and 12 bases lay between the germline ends.

This clone has just a few counts. This rearrangement joins TRBV15 to TRBJ2-7; TRBD1 aligns across 9 bases. The trim removed 5 bases at V and 1 base at J, leaving 9 bases unmatched. Germline CDR1 and CDR2: LNHNV and YYDKDF (reference sequence). The CDR3 has 16 amino acids. CDR3 loop: CATSALGQGPSYEQYF. CDR3 DNA: TGTGCCACCAGCGCTCTAGGACAGGGGCCGTCCTACGAGCAGTACTTC.

A remark on this clone: This sequence may be a read error, since a much larger clone differs from it by one base. The same CDR3 arises from other DNA sequences in this sample as well. This chain uses TRBV7-8 with TRBJ2-5, with D unclear. V lost 2 bases to trimming and J lost 5 bases, with 3 bases between them. The CDR3 covers 11 residues. Germline CDR1 is SGHVS and CDR2 is FQNEAQ. The CDR3 DNA reads as TGTGCCAGCAGCTTAAAGGAGACCCAGTACTTC. This sequence encodes CASSLKETQYF.

The chain links TRBV5-6 to TRBJ2-1; TRBD2 might be the D (6 bases). With 2 bases removed from V and 4 bases from J, the gap between germline ends came to 13 bases. This CDR3 spans 15 amino acids. The germline V gene encodes CDR1 SGHDT and CDR2 YYEEEE. The chain's CDR3 is CASSLTWDFYNEQFF. CDR3 sequence (DNA): TGTGCCAGCAGCTTAACATGGGACTTTTACAATGAGCAGTTCTTC.

This clone was seen only a few times. The V gene is TRBV29-1, the J gene TRBJ1-2; 7 positions match TRBD1. CDR3 length equals 11 residues. V shed 7 bases, J shed 4 bases, and the junction held 3 bases outside the gene matches. CDR1 is SQVTM, CDR2 ANQGSEA, per germline. Written as DNA, the CDR3 is TGCAGCGGCCGGACAGGCTATGGCTACACCTTC. As protein: CSGRTGYGYTF.

The rearrangement joins TRBV25-1 to TRBJ1-1; no reliable D call. This CDR3 is built from 13 residues. V was shortened by 0 bases and J by 8 bases, with 10 bases between the two germline ends. CDR1 is MGHDK, CDR2 SYGVNS, per germline. The CDR3 nucleotides are TGTGCCAGCAGTGAATACAAGCGTACCGAAGCTTTCTTT. Amino acid sequence: CASSEYKRTEAFF.

The CDR3 protein is CASSPRASSYEQYF. The CDR3 DNA is TGTGCCAGCAGCCCTCGTGCCTCCTCCTACGAGCAGTACTTC. V usage is TRBV13 and J usage is TRBJ2-7, with D uncertain. The CDR3 runs 14 residues. V gave up 5 bases and J gave up 0 bases, with 11 bases separating them. The germline gives CDR1 PRHDT, CDR2 FYEKMQ (reference sequence).

The chain joins TRBV5-6 to TRBJ1-5; possibly TRBD1 for D (6 bases). From germline, CDR1 is SGHDT and CDR2 YYEEEE. The V end was cut by 4 bases, the J end by 6 bases, with 11 bases between. This CDR3 spans 13 amino acids. The CDR3: CASSTGQIQPQHF. CDR3 coding DNA: TGTGCCAGCAGCACCGGACAGATTCAGCCCCAGCATTTT.